This passage covers 18 T cell receptor beta chains from one sample sequenced in a study of shared clonotypes between healthy human individuals. The table came from immunoSEQ multiplex PCR; TCRdb's copy has only in-frame clones and leaves some out. This repertoire shows about 2.4 million clones, 90% to 95% found once; its top ten account for 0.11% to 0.15%. The sequenced sample was naive CD4+ T cells sorted from blood. Sample subset: CD45RA+ positively selected. The receptors come from a man younger than 30 in good health.

The chain joins TRBV25-1 to TRBJ2-1; 12 bases are a match to TRBD2. J was trimmed by 7 bases and V by 6 bases; bases with no gene match: 4. The CDR3 is 14 residues long. Germline V gene data show CDR1 as MGHDK and CDR2 as SYGVNS. The CDR3 nucleotides are TGTGCCAGCAGGGGGACTAGCGGGCCAAATGAGCAGTTCTTC. It specifies CASRGTSGPNEQFF.

The J gene is TRBJ2-7, the V gene TRBV5-4; TRBD1 matches 10 bases. CDR1 is SGHNT and CDR2 is YYREEE in the germline V gene (reference sequence). CDR3 size: 15 residues. With 0 bases clipped from V and 1 base from J, the junction kept 1 base outside the gene matches. CDR3 DNA: TGTGCCAGCAGCTTGGGACAGGGGGCTTCCTACGAGCAGTACTTC. This gives the protein CASSLGQGASYEQYF.

This clone is a singleton in its sample. The V call is TRBV4-2, the J call TRBJ2-3; D unclear. This CDR3 is 16 amino acids long. The V end was cut by 0 bases, the J end by 1 base, with 11 bases between. CDR1 is LGHNA and CDR2 is YNFKEQ in the germline V gene. The DNA for the CDR3 is TGTGCCAGCAGCCAAGAGCTAACGAAGGGCACAGATACGCAGTATTTT. Translating gives CASSQELTKGTDTQYF.

A few counts support this clone. The chain employs TRBV27 and TRBJ1-2; TRBD1 agrees at 8 bases. Looked up from germline, CDR1 is MNHEY and CDR2 is SMNVEV (reference sequence). There are 17 residues in the CDR3. J was trimmed by 4 bases and V by 4 bases; bases with no gene match: 14. DNA for the CDR3: TGTGCCAGCAGTTCTACCGAAGGACAGGGAAATTTCTATGGCTACACCTTC. It specifies CASSSTEGQGNFYGYTF.

V is TRBV23-1 and J is TRBJ1-5; possibly TRBD1 for D (5 bases). TRBV23-1 is treated as an ORF (open reading frame) with a function not yet certain. V lost 5 bases and J 2 bases, leaving 16 bases between the germline ends. The CDR3 runs 16 residues. The DNA for the CDR3 is TGCGCCAGCAGTATGCGCGGGGACGAGGGCAATCAGCCCCAGCATTTT. Its translation is CASSMRGDEGNQPQHF.

The chain joins TRBV30 to TRBJ1-4; D not resolved. The CDR3 is 14 amino acids. Trimming left V 1 base short and J 5 bases short, with 11 bases between. The V gene's germline CDR1 is GTSNPN and CDR2 SVGIG (reference sequence). CDR3 sequence reads: CAWSEKGRNEKLFF. The CDR3 DNA sequence: TGTGCCTGGAGTGAGAAAGGGCGCAATGAAAAACTGTTTTTT.

The rearrangement joins TRBV29-1 to TRBJ2-3; 9 bases line up with TRBD2. The V segment lost 4 bases and the J segment 7 bases; nucleotides outside the gene matches: 12. Germline V gene lookup returns CDR1 SQVTM and CDR2 ANQGSEA. The CDR3 runs 15 residues. This chain's CDR3 is CSVGTGGGGPYTQYF. DNA for the CDR3: TGCAGCGTTGGAACCGGCGGGGGGGGCCCATATACGCAGTATTTT.

V usage is TRBV7-2 and J usage is TRBJ2-1, with 13 bases that match TRBD2. The germline V gene has CDR1 SGHTA and CDR2 FQGNSA. The CDR3 sequence is 18 residues long. Trimming cost V 8 bases and J 7 bases; bases outside gene matches: 17. CDR3 in amino acids: CASSPRVTSGGARNEQFF. In nucleotides, the CDR3 is TGTGCCAGCTCGCCACGTGTTACTAGCGGGGGGGCCCGAAATGAGCAGTTCTTC.

The rearrangement joins TRBV4-1 to TRBJ2-7, with 11 nucleotides matching TRBD2. V lost 4 bases, J lost 3 bases, and 5 bases stayed unmatched. CDR1 is MGHRA, CDR2 YSYEKL, per germline. CDR3 length: 15 amino acids. The CDR3 loop is CASSLPTSGSYEQYF. DNA of the CDR3: TGCGCCAGCAGCCTACCAACTAGCGGGAGCTACGAGCAGTACTTC.

The chain's CDR3 is CASSREGQSNQPQHF. The CDR3 DNA is TGCGCCAGCAGCCGGGAGGGACAGAGCAATCAGCCCCAGCATTTT. The chain couples TRBV4-1 to TRBJ1-5; 7 bases map to TRBD1. V shed 4 bases, J shed 1 base, and the junction held 4 bases outside the gene matches. The germline V gene has CDR1 MGHRA and CDR2 YSYEKL. This CDR3 is 15 amino acids long.

J is TRBJ1-6 and V is TRBV4-3; maybe TRBD1 (5 bases). The germline V and J ends were trimmed by 0 bases and 9 bases, with 12 bases remaining between them. Germline CDR1 LGHNA, CDR2 YSLEER. The CDR3 contains 15 residues. CDR3 in amino acids: CASSQEPGNGSPLHF. The CDR3 DNA follows: TGCGCCAGCAGCCAAGAACCAGGGAATGGTTCACCCCTCCACTTT.

The J gene is TRBJ1-1, the V gene TRBV18; a possible D gene is TRBD1 (6 bases). Germline CDR1 is KGHSH and CDR2 is LQKENI. This CDR3 has 15 amino acids. V lost 1 base and J 6 bases, leaving 15 bases between the germline ends. This CDR3 is CASSPLMGAPAEAFF. The CDR3 DNA reads as TGTGCCAGCTCACCACTGATGGGGGCGCCCGCTGAAGCTTTCTTT.

V usage is TRBV5-4 and J usage is TRBJ1-3, with D perhaps TRBD1 (5 bases). Trimming pared 5 bases from V and 7 bases from J, leaving 19 bases between. There are 15 residues in the CDR3. The germline V gene encodes CDR1 SGHNT and CDR2 YYREEE (reference sequence). The CDR3 DNA reads TGTGCCAGCAGGTCCGGGACTTCTTCGAGGAACACCATATATTTT. This codes for CASRSGTSSRNTIYF.

The J gene is TRBJ2-7, the V gene TRBV11-2; D gene uncertain. Deletions cut 0 bases from V and 2 bases from J, with 8 bases between. The length of the CDR3 is 14 residues. Germline V gene lookup returns CDR1 SGHAT and CDR2 FQNNGV. The CDR3 coding sequence is TGTGCCAGCAGCTTAGACTGGACGGCCTACGAGCAGTACTTC. This translates into CASSLDWTAYEQYF.

This chain uses TRBV6-1 with TRBJ1-4; D remains unclear. With 6 bases removed from V and 7 bases from J, the gap between germline ends came to 6 bases. The CDR3 totals 11 residues. Germline CDR1 and CDR2: MNHNS and SASEGT. The CDR3, as DNA: TGTGCCAGCAGGGTCTTTGAAAAACTGTTTTTT. It specifies CASRVFEKLFF.

The gene calls are TRBV5-6 and TRBJ1-1; TRBD1 is a possible D gene (6 bases). Trimming shortened V by 2 bases and J by 1 base, and 12 bases separated the two germline ends. The CDR3 contains 15 residues. The V gene's germline CDR1 is SGHDT and CDR2 YYEEEE. As DNA, the CDR3 is TGTGCCAGCAGCTTCCGGGGGCTTTCGAACACTGAAGCTTTCTTT. As protein: CASSFRGLSNTEAFF.

The rearrangement uses TRBV6-1 and TRBJ2-7, with a weak D call TRBD2 (6 bases). CDR3 length: 14 amino acids. CDR1 is MNHNS, CDR2 SASEGT, per germline. Trimming pared 4 bases from V and 4 bases from J, leaving 14 bases between. The chain's CDR3 is CASSAAFGGYEQYF. Here the CDR3 DNA reads TGTGCCAGCAGTGCCGCCTTTGGAGGGTACGAGCAGTACTTC.

Points on this clone: This specimen includes other DNA sequences encoding the same CDR3. The chain combines TRBV29-1 with TRBJ2-7, with D possibly being TRBD1 (6 bases). Germline CDR1 and CDR2: SQVTM and ANQGSEA. With 7 bases removed from V and 1 base from J, the gap between germline ends came to 11 bases. The CDR3 has 12 residues. The CDR3 is CSGRDTSYEQYF. In nucleotides, the CDR3 is TGCAGCGGCCGGGACACATCCTACGAGCAGTACTTC.